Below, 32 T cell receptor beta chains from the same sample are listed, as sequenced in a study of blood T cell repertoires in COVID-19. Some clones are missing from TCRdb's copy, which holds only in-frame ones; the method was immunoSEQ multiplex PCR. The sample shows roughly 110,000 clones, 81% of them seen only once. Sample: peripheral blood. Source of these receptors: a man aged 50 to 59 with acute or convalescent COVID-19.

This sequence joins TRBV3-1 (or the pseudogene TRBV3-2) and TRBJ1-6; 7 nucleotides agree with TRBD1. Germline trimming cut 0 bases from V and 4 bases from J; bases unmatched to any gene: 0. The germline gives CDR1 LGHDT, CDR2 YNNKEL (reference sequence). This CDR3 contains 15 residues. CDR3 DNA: TGTGCCAGCAGCCAAGAGACAGGGTATAATTCACCCCTCCACTTT. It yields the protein CASSQETGYNSPLHF.

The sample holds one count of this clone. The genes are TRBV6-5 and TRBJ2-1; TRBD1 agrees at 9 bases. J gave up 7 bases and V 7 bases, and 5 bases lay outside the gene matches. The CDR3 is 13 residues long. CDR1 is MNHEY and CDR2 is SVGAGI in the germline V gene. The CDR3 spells CASNRGLLNEQFF. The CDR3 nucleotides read TGTGCCAGCAACAGGGGGCTGCTTAATGAGCAGTTCTTC.

The CDR3 loop reads CASSQAPGLLYEQYF. The CDR3 nucleotides are TGTGCCAGCAGCCAAGCCCCGGGACTACTGTACGAGCAGTACTTC. This chain links TRBV14 with TRBJ2-7; TRBD2 aligns across 7 bases. The CDR3 sequence is 15 residues long. CDR1 SGHDN and CDR2 FVKESK come from the germline V gene. Trimming at V came to 1 base and at J to 4 bases, leaving 7 bases not matched to a gene.

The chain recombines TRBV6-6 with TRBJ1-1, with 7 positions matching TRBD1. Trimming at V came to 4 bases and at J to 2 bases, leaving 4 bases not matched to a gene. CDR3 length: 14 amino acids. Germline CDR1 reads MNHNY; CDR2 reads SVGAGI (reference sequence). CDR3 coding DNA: TGTGCCAGCAGTTCGGGACAGACTAACACTGAAGCTTTCTTT. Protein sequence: CASSSGQTNTEAFF.

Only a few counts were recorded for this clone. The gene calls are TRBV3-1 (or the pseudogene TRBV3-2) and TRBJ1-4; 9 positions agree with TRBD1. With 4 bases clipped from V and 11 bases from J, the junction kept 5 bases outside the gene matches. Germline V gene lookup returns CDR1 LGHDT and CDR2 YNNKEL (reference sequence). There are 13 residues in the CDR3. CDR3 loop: CASSRLQGAKLFF. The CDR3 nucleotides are TGTGCCAGCAGCCGCCTACAGGGGGCTAAACTGTTTTTT.

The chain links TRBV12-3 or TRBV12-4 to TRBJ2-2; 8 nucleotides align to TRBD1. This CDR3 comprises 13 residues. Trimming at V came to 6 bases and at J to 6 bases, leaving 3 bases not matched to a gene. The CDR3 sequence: CASRETGAGELFF. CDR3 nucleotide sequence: TGTGCCAGCAGAGAGACAGGGGCCGGGGAGCTGTTTTTT.

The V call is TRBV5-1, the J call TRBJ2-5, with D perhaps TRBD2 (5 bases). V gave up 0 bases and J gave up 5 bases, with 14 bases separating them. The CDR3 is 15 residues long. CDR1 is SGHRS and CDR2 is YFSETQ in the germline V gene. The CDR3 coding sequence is TGCGCCAGCAGCTTGGCCGCGGTAGCGCGTGAGACCCAGTACTTC. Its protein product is CASSLAAVARETQYF.

This chain's CDR3 is CASTPGRQGKSPLHF. In DNA form, the CDR3 reads TGTGCCAGCACCCCGGGGAGACAGGGGAAATCACCCCTCCACTTT. The chain combines TRBV2 with TRBJ1-6, with 8 bases aligning to TRBD1. The CDR3 extends over 15 amino acids. CDR1 SNHLY and CDR2 FYNNEI come from the germline V gene. V gave up 7 bases and J gave up 10 bases; unmatched junction bases: 12.

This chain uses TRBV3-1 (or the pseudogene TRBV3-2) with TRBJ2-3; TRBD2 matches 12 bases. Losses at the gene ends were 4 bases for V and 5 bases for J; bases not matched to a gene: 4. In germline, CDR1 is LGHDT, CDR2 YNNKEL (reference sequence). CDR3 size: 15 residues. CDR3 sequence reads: CASSLPSGGGDTQYF. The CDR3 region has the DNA TGTGCCAGCAGCCTTCCTAGCGGGGGGGGAGATACGCAGTATTTT.

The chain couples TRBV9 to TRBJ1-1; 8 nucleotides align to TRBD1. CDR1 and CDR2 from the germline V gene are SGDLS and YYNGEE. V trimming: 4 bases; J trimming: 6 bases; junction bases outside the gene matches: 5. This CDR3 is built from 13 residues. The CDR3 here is CASSQTGVPEAFF. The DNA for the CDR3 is TGTGCCAGCAGCCAGACAGGGGTCCCTGAAGCTTTCTTT.

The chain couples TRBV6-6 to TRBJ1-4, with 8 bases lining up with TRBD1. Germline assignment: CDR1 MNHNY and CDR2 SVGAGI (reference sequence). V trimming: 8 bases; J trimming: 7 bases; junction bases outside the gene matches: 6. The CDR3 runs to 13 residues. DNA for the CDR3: TGTGCCAGCGGTGACAGGGGAGGTGAAAAACTGTTTTTT. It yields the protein CASGDRGGEKLFF.

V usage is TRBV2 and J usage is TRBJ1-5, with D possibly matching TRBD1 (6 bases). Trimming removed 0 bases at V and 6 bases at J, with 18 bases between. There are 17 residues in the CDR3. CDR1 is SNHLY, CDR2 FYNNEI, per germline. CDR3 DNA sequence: TGTGCCAGCAGTGAAGCGTCGAGCAGGGGCGGAGGTCAGCCCCAGCATTTT. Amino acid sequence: CASSEASSRGGGQPQHF.

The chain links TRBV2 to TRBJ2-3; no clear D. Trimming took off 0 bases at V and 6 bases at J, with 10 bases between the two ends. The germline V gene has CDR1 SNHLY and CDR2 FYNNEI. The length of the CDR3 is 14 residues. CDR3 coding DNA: TGTGCCAGCAGTGAAGCCCCGGTCGGGGATACGCAGTATTTT. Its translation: CASSEAPVGDTQYF.

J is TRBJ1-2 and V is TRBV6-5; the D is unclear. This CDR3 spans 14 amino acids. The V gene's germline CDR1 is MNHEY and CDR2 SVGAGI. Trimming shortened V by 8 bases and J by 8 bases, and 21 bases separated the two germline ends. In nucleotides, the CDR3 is TGTGCCAGCCTAAGTAAGACAACTTCGAGCGGCTACACCTTC. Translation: CASLSKTTSSGYTF.

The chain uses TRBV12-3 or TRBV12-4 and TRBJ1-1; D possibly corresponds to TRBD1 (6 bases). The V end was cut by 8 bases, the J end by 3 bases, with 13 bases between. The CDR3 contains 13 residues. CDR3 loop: CASGGQFDTEAFF. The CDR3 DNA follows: TGTGCCAGCGGGGGACAATTCGACACTGAAGCTTTCTTT.

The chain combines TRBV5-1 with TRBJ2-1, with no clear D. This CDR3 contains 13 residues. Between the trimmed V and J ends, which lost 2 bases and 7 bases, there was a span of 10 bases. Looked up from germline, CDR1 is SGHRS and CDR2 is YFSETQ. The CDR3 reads CASSFPAGNEQFF. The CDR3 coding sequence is TGCGCCAGCAGCTTTCCCGCAGGAAATGAGCAGTTCTTC.

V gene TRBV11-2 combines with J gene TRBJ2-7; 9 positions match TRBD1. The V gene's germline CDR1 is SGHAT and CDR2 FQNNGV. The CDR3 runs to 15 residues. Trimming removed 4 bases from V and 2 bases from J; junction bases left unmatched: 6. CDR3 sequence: CASSSTGGGTYEQYV. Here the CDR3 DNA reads TGTGCCAGCAGCTCCACAGGGGGCGGCACCTACGAGCAGTACGTC.

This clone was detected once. CDR3 nucleotides: TGTGCCAGCAGCTTAGGACAGGGATCGGATACGCAGTATTTT. Protein: CASSLGQGSDTQYF. V gene TRBV7-9 combines with J gene TRBJ2-3; 7 bases agree with TRBD1. Trimming cost V 1 base and J 6 bases; bases outside gene matches: 4. The CDR3 extends over 14 amino acids. Per the germline V gene, CDR1 is SEHNR and CDR2 is FQNEAQ (reference sequence).

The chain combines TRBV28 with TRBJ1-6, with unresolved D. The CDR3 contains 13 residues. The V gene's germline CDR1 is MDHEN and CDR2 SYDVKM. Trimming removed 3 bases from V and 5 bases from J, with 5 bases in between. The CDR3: CASSLADNSPLHF. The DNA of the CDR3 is TGTGCCAGCAGTTTGGCGGATAATTCACCCCTCCACTTT. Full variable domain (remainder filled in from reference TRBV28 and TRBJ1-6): DVKVTQSSRYLVKRTGEKVFLECVQDMDHENMFWYRQDPGLGLRLIYFSYDVKMKEKGDIPEGYSVSREKKERFSLILESASTNQTSMYLCASSLADNSPLHFGNGTRLTVT.

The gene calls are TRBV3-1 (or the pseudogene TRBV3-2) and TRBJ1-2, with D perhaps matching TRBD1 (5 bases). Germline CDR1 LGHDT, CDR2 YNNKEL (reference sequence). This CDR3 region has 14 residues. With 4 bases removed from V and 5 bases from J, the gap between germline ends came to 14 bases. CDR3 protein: CASSRRDLWYGYTF. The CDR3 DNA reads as TGTGCCAGCAGCCGGAGGGACCTCTGGTATGGCTACACCTTC.

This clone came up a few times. CDR3: CASSPSQNTEAFF. CDR3 nucleotide sequence: TGTGCCAGCTCACCAAGCCAGAACACTGAAGCTTTCTTT. V gene TRBV18 combines with J gene TRBJ1-1; D gene uncertain. Between the trimmed V and J ends, which lost 2 bases and 1 base, there was a span of 5 bases. The CDR3 contains 13 residues. The germline V gene has CDR1 KGHSH and CDR2 LQKENI.

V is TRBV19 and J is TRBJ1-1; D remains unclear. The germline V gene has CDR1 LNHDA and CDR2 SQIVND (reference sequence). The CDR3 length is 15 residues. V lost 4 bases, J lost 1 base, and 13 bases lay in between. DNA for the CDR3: TGTGCCAGTAGTACTTTCCAGGAAGGGAACACTGAAGCTTTCTTT. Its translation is CASSTFQEGNTEAFF.

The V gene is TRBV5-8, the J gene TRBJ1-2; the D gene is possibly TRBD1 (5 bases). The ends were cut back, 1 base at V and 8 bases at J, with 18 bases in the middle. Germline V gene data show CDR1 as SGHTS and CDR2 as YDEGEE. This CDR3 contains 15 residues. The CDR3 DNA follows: TGTGCCAGCAGCTTGTCCAGGGCACCAGTGAACGGCTACACCTTC. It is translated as CASSLSRAPVNGYTF.

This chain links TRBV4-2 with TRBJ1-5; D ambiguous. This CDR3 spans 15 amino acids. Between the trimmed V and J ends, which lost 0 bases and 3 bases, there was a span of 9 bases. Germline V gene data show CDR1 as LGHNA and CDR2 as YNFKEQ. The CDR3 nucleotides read TGTGCCAGCAGCCAAGATTCCCAGTACAATCAGCCCCAGCATTTT. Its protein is CASSQDSQYNQPQHF.

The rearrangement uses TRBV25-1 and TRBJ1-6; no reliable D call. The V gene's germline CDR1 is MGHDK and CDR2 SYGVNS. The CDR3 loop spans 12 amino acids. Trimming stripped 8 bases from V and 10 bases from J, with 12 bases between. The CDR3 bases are TGTGCCAGCCAACCTCCGGGGTCACCCCTCCACTTT. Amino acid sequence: CASQPPGSPLHF. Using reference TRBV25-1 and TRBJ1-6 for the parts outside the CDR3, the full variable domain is EADIYQTPRYLVIGTGKKITLECSQTMGHDKMYWYQQDPGMELHLIHYSYGVNSTEKGDLSSESTVSRIRTEHFPLTLESARPSHTSQYLCASQPPGSPLHFGNGTRLTVT.

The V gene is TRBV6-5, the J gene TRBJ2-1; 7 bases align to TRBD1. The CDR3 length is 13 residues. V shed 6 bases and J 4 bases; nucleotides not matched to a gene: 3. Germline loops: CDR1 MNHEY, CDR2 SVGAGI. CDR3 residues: CASRGTEYNEQFF. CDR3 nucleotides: TGTGCCAGCAGGGGGACAGAGTACAATGAGCAGTTCTTC.

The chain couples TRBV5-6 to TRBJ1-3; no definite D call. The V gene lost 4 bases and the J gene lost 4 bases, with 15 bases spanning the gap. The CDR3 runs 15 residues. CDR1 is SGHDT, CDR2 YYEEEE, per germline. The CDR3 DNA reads TGTGCCAGCAGCCTAGCATCCCTGAGGGGAAACACCATATATTTT. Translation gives CASSLASLRGNTIYF.

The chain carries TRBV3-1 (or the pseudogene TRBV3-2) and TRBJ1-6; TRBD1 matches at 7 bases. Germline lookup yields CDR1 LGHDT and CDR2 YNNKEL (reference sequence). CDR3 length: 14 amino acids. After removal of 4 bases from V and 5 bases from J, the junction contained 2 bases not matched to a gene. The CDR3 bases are TGTGCCAGCAGCCCGGGACAGAATAATTCACCCCTCCACTTT. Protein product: CASSPGQNNSPLHF.

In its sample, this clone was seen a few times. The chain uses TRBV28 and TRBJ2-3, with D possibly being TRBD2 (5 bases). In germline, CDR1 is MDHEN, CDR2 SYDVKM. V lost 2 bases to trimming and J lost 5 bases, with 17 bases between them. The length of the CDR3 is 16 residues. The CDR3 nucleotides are TGTGCCAGCAGTTTAGGTAGCGTACCACAATTAGATACGCAGTATTTT. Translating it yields CASSLGSVPQLDTQYF.

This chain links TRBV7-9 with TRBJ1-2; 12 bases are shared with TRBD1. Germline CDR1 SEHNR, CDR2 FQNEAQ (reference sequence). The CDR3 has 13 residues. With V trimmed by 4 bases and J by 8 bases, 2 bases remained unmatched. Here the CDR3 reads CASSSGTGGGYTF. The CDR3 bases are TGTGCCAGCAGCTCCGGGACAGGGGGCGGCTACACCTTC.

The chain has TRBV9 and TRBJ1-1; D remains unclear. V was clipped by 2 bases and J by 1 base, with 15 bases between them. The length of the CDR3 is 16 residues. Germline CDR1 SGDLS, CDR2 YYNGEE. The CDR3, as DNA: TGTGCCAGCAGCGTCGTCCCCATCGGTGGGAACACTGAAGCTTTCTTT. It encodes CASSVVPIGGNTEAFF.

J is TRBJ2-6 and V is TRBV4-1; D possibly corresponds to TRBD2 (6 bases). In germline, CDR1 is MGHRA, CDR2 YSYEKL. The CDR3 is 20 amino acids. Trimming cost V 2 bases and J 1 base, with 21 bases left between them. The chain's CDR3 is CASSQFRDLKGYSGANVLTF. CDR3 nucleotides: TGCGCCAGCAGCCAATTCCGGGACTTGAAAGGCTATTCTGGGGCCAACGTCCTGACTTTC.